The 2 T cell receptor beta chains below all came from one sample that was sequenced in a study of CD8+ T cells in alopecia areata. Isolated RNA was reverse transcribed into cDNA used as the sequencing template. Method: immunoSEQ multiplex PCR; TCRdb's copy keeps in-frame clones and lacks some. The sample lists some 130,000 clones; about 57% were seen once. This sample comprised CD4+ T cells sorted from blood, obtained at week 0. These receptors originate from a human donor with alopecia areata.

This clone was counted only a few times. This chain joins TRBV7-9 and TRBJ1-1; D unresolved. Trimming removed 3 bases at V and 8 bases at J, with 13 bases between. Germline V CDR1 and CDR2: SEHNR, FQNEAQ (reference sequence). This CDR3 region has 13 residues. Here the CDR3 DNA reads TGTGCCAGCAGCTTTCCGCCGGGCCCCGAAGCTTTCTTT. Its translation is CASSFPPGPEAFF.

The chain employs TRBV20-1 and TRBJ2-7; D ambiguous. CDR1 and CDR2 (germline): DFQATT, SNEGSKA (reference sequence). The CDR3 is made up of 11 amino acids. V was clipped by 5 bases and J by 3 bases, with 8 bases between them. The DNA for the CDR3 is TGCAGTGCTGAGCAACACTACGAGCAGTACTTC. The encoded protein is CSAEQHYEQYF.